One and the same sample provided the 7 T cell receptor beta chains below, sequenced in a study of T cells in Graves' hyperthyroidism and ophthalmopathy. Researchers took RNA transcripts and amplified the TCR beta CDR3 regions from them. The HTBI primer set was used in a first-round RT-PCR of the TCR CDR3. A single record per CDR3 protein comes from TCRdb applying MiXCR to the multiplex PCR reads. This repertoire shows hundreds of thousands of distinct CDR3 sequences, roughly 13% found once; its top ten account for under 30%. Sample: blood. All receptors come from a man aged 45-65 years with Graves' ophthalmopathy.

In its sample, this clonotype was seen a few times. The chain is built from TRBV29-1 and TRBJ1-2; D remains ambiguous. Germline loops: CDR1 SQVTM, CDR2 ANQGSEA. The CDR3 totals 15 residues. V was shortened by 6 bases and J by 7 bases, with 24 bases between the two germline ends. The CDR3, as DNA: TGCAGCGTATTGAAGTTACAGCTCCCCAGAGGTGGCTACACCTTC. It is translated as CSVLKLQLPRGGYTF.

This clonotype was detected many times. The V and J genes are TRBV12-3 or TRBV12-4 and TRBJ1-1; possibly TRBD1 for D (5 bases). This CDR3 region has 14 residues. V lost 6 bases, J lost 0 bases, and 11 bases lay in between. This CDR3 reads CASRTETVNTEAFF. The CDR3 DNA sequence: TGTGCCAGCAGGACTGAGACAGTGAACACTGAAGCTTTCTTT.

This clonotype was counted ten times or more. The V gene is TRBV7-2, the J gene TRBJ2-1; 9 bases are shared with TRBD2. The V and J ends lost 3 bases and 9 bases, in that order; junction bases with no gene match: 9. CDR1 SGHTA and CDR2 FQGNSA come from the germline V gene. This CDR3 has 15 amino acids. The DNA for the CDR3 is TGTGCCAGCAGCTTTAAAAATAGCGGGAGTTCTGAGCAGTTCTTC. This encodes CASSFKNSGSSEQFF.

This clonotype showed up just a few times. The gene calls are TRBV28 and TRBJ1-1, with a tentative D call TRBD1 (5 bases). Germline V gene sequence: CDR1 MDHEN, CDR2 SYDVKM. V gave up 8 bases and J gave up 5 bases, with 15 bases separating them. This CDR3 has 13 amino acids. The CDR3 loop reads CASVTGGTTEAFF. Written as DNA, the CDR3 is TGTGCCAGCGTGACGGGGGGAACTACTGAAGCTTTCTTT.

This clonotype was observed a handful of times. CDR3 in DNA: TGTGCCACGGGACAAGGTGGGGCCAACGTCCTGACTTTC. Its translation: CATGQGGANVLTF. The V call is TRBV6-1, the J call TRBJ2-6, with TRBD1 as a possible D gene (6 bases). V was trimmed by 10 bases and J by 3 bases, leaving 10 bases between them. CDR3 length equals 13 residues. CDR1 and CDR2 (germline): MNHNS, SASEGT.

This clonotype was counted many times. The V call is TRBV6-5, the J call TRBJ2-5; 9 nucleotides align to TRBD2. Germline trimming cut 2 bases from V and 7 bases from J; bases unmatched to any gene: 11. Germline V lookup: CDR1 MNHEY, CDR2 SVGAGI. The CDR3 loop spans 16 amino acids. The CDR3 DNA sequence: TGTGCCAGCAGTTACCGAGAGCCTAGCGGGGCGGGGACCCAGTACTTC. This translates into CASSYREPSGAGTQYF.

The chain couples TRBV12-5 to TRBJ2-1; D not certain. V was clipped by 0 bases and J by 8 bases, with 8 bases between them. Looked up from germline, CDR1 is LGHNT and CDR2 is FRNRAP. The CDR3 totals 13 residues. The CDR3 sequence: CASGLVSTDEQFF. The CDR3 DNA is TGTGCTAGTGGTTTGGTCTCGACGGATGAGCAGTTCTTC.